The T cell receptor beta chain described here comes from a study of regulatory T cells in long-lasting Graves disease. Germline CDR1 MDHEN, CDR2 SYDVKM. The V and J ends lost 7 bases and 8 bases respectively, with 17 bases between them. This CDR3 is built from 13 residues. Time point of the sample: persistent/refractory GD, antithyroid drugs over 5 years with positive TRAb. RNA extracted from PBMCs served as the sequencing template. This clonotype was observed at least ten times. Both iRepertoire HTBI primers and Arm-PCR of CDR3 regions were used to build the TCR beta libraries. TCRdb ran MiXCR on the multiplex PCR reads and lists one entry per CDR3 protein. The sample has 450,000 or so distinct CDR3 sequences; around a fifth are singletons.

This chain uses TRBV28 with TRBJ1-2; D might be TRBD1 (5 bases). The material was peripheral blood mononuclear cells (PBMCs), obtained when the disease was refractory, from a patient treated with antithyroid drugs. This TCR was sampled from a female donor with Graves disease. In nucleotides, the CDR3 is TGTGCCAGCATCGACGGGACGGGCCTCGGCTACACCTTC. Amino acid sequence: CASIDGTGLGYTF.